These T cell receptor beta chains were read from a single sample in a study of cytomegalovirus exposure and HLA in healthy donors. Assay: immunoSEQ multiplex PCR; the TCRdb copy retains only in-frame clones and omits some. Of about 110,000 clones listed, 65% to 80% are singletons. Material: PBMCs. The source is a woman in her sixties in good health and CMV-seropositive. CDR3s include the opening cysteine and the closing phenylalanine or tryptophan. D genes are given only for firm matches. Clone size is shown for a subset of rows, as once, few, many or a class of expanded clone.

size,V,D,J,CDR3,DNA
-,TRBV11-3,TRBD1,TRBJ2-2,CASSLQVGTGYTGELFF,TGTGCCAGCAGCCTCCAGGTGGGGACAGGGTACACCGGGGAGCTGTTTTTT
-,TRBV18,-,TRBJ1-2,CASSPPGVSNYGYTF,TGTGCCAGCTCACCCCCAGGGGTCTCCAACTATGGCTACACCTTC
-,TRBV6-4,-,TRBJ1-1,CASSAQMNTEAFF,TGTGCCAGCAGTGCCCAGATGAACACTGAAGCTTTCTTT
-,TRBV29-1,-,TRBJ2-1,CSGGHPYNEQFF,TGCAGCGGAGGGCACCCCTACAACGAGCAGTTCTTC
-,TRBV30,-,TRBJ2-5,CAWSPGLQETQYF,TGTGCCTGGAGTCCGGGACTCCAAGAGACCCAGTACTTC
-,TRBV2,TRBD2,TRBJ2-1,CASTLAVEQFF,TGTGCCAGCACTCTAGCGGTTGAGCAGTTCTTC
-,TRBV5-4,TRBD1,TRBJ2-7,CASSSHTGGGGEQYF,TGTGCCAGCAGCTCCCACACAGGGGGCGGGGGCGAGCAGTACTTC
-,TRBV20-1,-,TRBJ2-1,CSAAPSPPQFF,TGCAGTGCCGCGCCTAGCCCCCCGCAGTTCTTC
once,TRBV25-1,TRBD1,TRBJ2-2,CASSELGQGTRWAGELFF,TGTGCCAGCAGTGAATTGGGACAGGGGACCCGCTGGGCCGGGGAGCTGTTTTTT
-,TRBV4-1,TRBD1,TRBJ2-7,CASSPTGREQYF,TGCGCCAGCAGCCCGACAGGGCGCGAGCAGTACTTC
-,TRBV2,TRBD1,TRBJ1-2,CASSPTGVTNYGYTF,TGTGCCAGCAGCCCCACAGGGGTAACTAACTATGGCTACACCTTC
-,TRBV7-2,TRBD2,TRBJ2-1,CASSQTSAHNEQFF,TGTGCCAGCAGCCAGACTAGCGCCCACAATGAGCAGTTCTTC
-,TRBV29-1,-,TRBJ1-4,CSVERGDEKLFF,TGCAGCGTGGAACGCGGTGATGAAAAACTGTTTTTT
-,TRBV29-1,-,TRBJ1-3,CSVDSDGGGNTIYF,TGCAGCGTTGACTCCGACGGGGGTGGAAACACCATATATTTT